This TCR beta chain was obtained from a study of CD8 T cells in ankylosing spondylitis. This clonotype has at least ten counts. V lost 4 bases and J 7 bases, leaving 17 bases between the germline ends. The CDR3 totals 14 residues. From germline, CDR1 is SQVTM and CDR2 ANQGSEA. Library preparation for TCR beta used quantitative 5'-RACE with molecular barcodes. TCRdb re-called the 5' RACE reads with MiXCR, one entry per CDR3 protein. The repertoire holds roughly 260,000 distinct CDR3 sequences, with 20% as singletons. Sequenced material: blood, either unsorted or a sorted T cell fraction (not recorded which). The chain joins TRBV29-1 to TRBJ1-5; D is unclear. The clonotype was recovered from a male donor with ankylosing spondylitis or in good health (not recorded which). CDR3: CSVASGLGNQPQHF. CDR3 coding DNA: TGCAGCGTTGCGTCTGGGTTGGGTAACCAGCCCCAGCATTTT. Using reference TRBV29-1 and TRBJ1-5 for the parts outside the CDR3, the full variable domain is SAVISQKPSRDICQRGTSLTIQCQVDSQVTMMFWYRQQPGQSLTLIATANQGSEATYESGFVIDKFPISRPNLTFSTLTVSNMSPEDSSIYLCSVASGLGNQPQHFGDGTRLSIL.